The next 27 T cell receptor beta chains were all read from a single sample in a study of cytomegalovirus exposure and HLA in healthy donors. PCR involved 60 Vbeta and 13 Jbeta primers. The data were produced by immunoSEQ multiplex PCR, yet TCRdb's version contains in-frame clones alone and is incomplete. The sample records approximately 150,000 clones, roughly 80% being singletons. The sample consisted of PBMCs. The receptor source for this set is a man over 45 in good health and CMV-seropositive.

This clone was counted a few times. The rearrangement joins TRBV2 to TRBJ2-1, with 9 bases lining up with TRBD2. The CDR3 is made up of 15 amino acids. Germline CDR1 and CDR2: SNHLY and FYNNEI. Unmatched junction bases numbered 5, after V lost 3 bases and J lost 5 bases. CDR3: CASSERGGGHNEQFF. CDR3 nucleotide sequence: TGTGCCAGCAGTGAGCGGGGGGGCGGCCACAATGAGCAGTTCTTC.

CDR3 in amino acids: CASSRAPGTSGGASGNEQFF. DNA of the CDR3: TGCGCCAGCAGCCGAGCCCCCGGGACTAGCGGGGGGGCATCCGGGAATGAGCAGTTCTTC. The genes are TRBV4-1 and TRBJ2-1; TRBD2 matches at 16 bases. With 4 bases clipped from V and 7 bases from J, the junction kept 16 bases outside the gene matches. The CDR3 covers 20 residues. CDR1 is MGHRA and CDR2 is YSYEKL in the germline V gene.

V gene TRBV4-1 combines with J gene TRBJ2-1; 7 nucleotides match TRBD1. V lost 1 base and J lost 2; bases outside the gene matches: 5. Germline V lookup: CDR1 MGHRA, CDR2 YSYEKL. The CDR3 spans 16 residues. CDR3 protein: CASSQAGQGAYNEQFF. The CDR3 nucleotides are TGCGCCAGCAGCCAAGCGGGGCAGGGGGCCTACAATGAGCAGTTCTTC.

The CDR3 DNA follows: TGTGCCAGCAGCTTAGCAGGGGGAGTGGGCACTGAAGCTTTCTTT. Translation: CASSLAGGVGTEAFF. The chain uses TRBV7-8 and TRBJ1-1; tentatively, D is TRBD1 (6 bases). V was clipped by 0 bases and J by 4 bases, with 12 bases between them. CDR1 and CDR2 (germline): SGHVS, FQNEAQ. The CDR3 length is 15 residues.

This CDR3 is CASSFTVRDTIYEQYF. For the CDR3, the DNA is TGCGCCAGCAGCTTTACGGTCCGGGACACTATCTACGAGCAGTACTTC. V usage is TRBV5-1 and J usage is TRBJ2-7; the D gene is possibly TRBD1 (6 bases). This CDR3 contains 16 residues. Germline values: CDR1 SGHRS, CDR2 YFSETQ. Trimming pared 2 bases from V and 3 bases from J, leaving 18 bases between.

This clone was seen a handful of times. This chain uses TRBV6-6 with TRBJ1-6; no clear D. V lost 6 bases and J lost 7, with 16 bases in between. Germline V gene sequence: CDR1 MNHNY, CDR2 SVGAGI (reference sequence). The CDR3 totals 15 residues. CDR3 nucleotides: TGTGCCAGCAGCTACGACAAGAACACGAATTCACCCCTCCACTTT. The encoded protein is CASSYDKNTNSPLHF.

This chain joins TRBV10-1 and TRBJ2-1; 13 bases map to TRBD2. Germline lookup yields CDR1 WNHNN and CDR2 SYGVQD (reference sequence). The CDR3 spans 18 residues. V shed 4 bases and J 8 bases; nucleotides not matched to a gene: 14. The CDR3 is CASSGFGTSGRAMDEQFF. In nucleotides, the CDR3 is TGCGCCAGCAGTGGTTTTGGAACTAGCGGGAGGGCCATGGATGAGCAGTTCTTC.

The DNA for the CDR3 is TGTGCCACAGGGACGGGAGGCTCCTATAATTCACCCCTCCACTTT. Residues: CATGTGGSYNSPLHF. The chain is built from TRBV10-3 and TRBJ1-6; TRBD1 is a possible D gene (5 bases). The CDR3 has 15 amino acids. CDR1 is ENHRY, CDR2 SYGVKD, per germline. With 10 bases removed from V and 0 bases from J, the gap between germline ends came to 13 bases.

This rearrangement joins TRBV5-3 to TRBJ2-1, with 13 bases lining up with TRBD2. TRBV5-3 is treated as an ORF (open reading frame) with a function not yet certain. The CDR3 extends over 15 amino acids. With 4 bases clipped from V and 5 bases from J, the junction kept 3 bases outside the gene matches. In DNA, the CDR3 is TGTGCCAGAAGCCGGGGACTAGCGGGAAACAATGAGCAGTTCTTC. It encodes CARSRGLAGNNEQFF.

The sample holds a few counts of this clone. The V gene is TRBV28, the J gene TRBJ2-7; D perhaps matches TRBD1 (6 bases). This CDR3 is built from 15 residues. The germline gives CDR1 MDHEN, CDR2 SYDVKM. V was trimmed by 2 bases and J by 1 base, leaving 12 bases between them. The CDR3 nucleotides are TGTGCCAGCAGTTTACTCAGGGGAACTTCCTACGAGCAGTACTTC. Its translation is CASSLLRGTSYEQYF.

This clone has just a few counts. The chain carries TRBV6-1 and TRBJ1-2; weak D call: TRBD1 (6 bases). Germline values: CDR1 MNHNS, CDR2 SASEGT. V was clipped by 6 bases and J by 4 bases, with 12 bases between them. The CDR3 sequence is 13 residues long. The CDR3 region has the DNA TGTGCCAGCAGCGAACAGGGCACCTATGGCTACACCTTC. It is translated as CASSEQGTYGYTF.

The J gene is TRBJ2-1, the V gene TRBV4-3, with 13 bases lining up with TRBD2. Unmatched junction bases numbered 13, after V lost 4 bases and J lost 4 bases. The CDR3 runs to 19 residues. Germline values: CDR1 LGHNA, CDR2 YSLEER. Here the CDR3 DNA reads TGCGCCAGCAGCCCTCGGACTAGCGGGGGCCCCACCCATTACAATGAGCAGTTCTTC. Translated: CASSPRTSGGPTHYNEQFF.

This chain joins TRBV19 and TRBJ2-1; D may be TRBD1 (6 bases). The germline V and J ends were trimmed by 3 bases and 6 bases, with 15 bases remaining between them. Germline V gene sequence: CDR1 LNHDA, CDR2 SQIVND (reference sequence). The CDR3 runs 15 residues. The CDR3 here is CASSMPLDSRNEQFF. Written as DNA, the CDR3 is TGTGCCAGTAGTATGCCCTTGGACAGCCGCAATGAGCAGTTCTTC.

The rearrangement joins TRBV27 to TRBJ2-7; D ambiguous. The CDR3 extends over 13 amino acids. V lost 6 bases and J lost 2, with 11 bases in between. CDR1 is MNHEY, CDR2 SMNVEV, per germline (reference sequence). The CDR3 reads CASRSSGAYEQYF. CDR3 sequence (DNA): TGTGCCAGCAGGAGCAGTGGAGCCTACGAGCAGTACTTC.

The CDR3: CASSFSIQETQYF. The CDR3 DNA sequence: TGTGCCAGCAGCTTCTCTATCCAAGAGACCCAGTACTTC. This rearrangement joins TRBV7-2 to TRBJ2-5; unclear D gene. V lost 3 bases and J 1 base, leaving 6 bases between the germline ends. CDR3 size: 13 residues. Germline V lookup: CDR1 SGHTA, CDR2 FQGNSA.

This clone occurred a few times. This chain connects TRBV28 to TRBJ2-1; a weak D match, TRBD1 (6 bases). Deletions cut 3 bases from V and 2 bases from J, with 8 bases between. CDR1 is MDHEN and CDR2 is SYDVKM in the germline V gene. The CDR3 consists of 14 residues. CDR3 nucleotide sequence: TGTGCCAGCAGTTTGACAGGAACCTACAATGAGCAGTTCTTC. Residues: CASSLTGTYNEQFF.

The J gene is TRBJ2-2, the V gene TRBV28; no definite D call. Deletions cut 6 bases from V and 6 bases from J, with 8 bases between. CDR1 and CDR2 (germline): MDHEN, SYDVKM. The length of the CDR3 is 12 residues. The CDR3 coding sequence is TGTGCCAGCAGCCCCAGGTCCGGGGAGCTGTTTTTT. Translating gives CASSPRSGELFF.

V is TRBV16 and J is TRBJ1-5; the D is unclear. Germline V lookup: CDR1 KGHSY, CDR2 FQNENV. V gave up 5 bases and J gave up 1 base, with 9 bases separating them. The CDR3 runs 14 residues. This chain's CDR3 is CASSSRLSNQPQHF. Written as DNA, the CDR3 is TGTGCCAGCAGCTCTAGGTTAAGCAATCAGCCCCAGCATTTT.

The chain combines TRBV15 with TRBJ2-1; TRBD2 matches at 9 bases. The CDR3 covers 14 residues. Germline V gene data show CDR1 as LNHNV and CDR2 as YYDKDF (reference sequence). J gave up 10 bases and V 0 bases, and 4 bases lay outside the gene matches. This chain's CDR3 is CATSRDSTSGEQFF. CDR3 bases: TGTGCCACCAGCAGAGATTCGACTAGCGGAGAGCAGTTCTTC.

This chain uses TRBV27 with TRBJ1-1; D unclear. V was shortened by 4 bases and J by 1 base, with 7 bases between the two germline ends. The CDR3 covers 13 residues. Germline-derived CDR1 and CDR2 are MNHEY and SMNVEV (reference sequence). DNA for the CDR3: TGTGCCAGCAGTTATAGGAGGAACACTGAAGCTTTCTTT. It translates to CASSYRRNTEAFF.

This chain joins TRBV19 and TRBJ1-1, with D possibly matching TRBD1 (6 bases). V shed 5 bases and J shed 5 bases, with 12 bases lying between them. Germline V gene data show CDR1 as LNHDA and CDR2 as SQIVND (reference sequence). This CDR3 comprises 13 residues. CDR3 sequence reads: CASSPQGRTEAFF. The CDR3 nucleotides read TGTGCCAGTAGTCCCCAGGGGAGAACTGAAGCTTTCTTT.

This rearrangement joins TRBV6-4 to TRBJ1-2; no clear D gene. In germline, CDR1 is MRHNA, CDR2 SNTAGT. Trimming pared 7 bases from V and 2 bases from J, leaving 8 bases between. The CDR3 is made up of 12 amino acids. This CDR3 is CASISENYGYTF. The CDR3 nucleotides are TGTGCCAGCATATCGGAGAACTATGGCTACACCTTC.

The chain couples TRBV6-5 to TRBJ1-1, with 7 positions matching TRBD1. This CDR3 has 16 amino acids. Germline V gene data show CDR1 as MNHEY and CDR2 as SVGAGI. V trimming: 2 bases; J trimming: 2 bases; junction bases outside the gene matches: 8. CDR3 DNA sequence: TGTGCCAGCAGTTACGGGCCAGGGGGTATAAACACTGAAGCTTTCTTT. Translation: CASSYGPGGINTEAFF.

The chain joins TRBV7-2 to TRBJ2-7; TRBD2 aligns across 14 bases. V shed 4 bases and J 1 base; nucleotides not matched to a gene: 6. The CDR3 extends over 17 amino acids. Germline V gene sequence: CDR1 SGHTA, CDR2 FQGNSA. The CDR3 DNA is TGTGCCAGCAGCTCCCCGACTAGCGGGAGGGTTTCCTACGAGCAGTACTTC. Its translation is CASSSPTSGRVSYEQYF.

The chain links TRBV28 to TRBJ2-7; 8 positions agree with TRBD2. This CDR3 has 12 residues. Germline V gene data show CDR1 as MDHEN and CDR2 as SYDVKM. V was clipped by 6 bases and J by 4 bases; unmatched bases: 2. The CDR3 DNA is TGTGCCAGCAGAGGGACTAGTTACGAGCAGTACTTC. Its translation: CASRGTSYEQYF.

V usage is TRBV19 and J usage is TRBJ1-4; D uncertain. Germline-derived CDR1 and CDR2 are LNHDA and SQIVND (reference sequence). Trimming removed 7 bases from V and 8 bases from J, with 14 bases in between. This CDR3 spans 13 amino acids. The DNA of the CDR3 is TGTGCCAGTAAGGAGGACTTGACCGAAAAACTGTTTTTT. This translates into CASKEDLTEKLFF.

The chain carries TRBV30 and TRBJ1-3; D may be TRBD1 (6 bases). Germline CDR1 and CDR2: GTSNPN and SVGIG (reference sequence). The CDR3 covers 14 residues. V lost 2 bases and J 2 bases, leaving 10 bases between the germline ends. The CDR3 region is CAWSRGSAGNTIYF. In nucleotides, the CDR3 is TGTGCCTGGAGTAGGGGGAGTGCTGGAAACACCATATATTTT.